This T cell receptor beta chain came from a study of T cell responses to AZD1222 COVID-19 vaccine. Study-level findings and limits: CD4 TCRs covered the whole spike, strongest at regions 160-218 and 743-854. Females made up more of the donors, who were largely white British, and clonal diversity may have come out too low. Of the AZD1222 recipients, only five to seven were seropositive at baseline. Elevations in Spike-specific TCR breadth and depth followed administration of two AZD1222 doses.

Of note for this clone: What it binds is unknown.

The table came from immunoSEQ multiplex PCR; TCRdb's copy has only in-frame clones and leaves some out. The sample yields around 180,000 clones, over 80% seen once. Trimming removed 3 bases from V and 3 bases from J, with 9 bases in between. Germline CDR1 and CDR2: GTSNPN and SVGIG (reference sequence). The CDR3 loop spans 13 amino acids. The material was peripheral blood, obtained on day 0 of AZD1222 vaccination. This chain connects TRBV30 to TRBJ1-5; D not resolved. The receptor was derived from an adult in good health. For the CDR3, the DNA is TGTGCCTGGAGCGTACGTGTCAATCAGCCCCAGCATTTT. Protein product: CAWSVRVNQPQHF.